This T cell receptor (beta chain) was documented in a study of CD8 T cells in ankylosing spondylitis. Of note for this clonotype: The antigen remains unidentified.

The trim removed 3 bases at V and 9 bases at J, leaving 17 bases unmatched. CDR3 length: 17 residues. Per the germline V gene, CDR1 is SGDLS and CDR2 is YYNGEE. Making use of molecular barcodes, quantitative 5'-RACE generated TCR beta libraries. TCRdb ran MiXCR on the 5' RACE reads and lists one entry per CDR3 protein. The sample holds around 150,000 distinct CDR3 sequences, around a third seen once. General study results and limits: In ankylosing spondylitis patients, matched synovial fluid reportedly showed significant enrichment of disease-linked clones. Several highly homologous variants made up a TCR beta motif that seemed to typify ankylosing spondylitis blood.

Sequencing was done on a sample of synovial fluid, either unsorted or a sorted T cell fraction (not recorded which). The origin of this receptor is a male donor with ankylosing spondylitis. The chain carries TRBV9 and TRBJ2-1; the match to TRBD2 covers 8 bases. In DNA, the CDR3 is TGTGCCAGCAGCGCCCGGCGTGGCGGGGGGACGGGTCTTGAGCAGTTCTTC. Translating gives CASSARRGGGTGLEQFF. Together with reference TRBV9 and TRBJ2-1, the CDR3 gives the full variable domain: DSGVTQTPKHLITATGQRVTLRCSPRSGDLSVYWYQQSLDQGLQFLIQYYNGEERAKGNILERFSAQQFPDLHSELNLSSLELGDSALYFCASSARRGGGTGLEQFFGPGTRLTVL.